This TCR beta chain was recorded in a study of beta chain features in type 1 diabetes. The CDR3 consists of 12 residues. The V end was cut by 3 bases, the J end by 3 bases, with 4 bases between. Germline lookup yields CDR1 LGHNA and CDR2 YSLEER. This clone was detected a few times. Expressed TCRB transcripts were sequenced after all isolated RNA was converted to cDNA. Using immunoSEQ multiplex PCR, the repertoire was profiled, and TCRdb retains in-frame clones only, with some absent. This table has approximately 400,000 clones, approximately 15% appearing once. This clonotype originated in a woman under 30 in good health. Sequencing input: naive CD4+ T cells from blood. V is TRBV4-3 and J is TRBJ2-3; D remains unclear. Here the CDR3 DNA reads TGCGCCAGCAGCCAGCAGACAGATACGCAGTATTTT. Translating gives CASSQQTDTQYF.